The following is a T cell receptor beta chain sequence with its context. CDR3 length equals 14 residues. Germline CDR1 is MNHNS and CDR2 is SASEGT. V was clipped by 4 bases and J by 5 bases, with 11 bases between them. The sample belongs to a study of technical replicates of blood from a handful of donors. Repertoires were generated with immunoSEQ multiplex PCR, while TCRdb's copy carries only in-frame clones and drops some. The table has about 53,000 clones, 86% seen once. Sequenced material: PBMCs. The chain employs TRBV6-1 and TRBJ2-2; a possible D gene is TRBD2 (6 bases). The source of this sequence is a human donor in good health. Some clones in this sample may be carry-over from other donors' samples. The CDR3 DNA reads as TGTGCCAGCAGTGGGACTATAGGAACCGGGGAGCTGTTTTTT. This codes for CASSGTIGTGELFF.